The 5 T cell receptor beta chains listed next were all sequenced from one sample in a study of blood T cell repertoires in COVID-19. TCRdb's copy holds only in-frame clones and misses some; the assay was immunoSEQ multiplex PCR. Found here are approximately 190,000 clones, about four fifths of them singletons; the top ten hold around 8%. Sequenced material: peripheral blood. All receptors come from a woman aged 55 to 70 with COVID-19, enrolled during active disease.

The chain joins TRBV11-2 to TRBJ2-7; weak D call: TRBD1 (6 bases). CDR3 size: 14 residues. Trimming left V 5 bases short and J 2 bases short, with 13 bases between. The V gene's germline CDR1 is SGHAT and CDR2 FQNNGV. CDR3 DNA: TGTGCCAGCAGCCCAGGGGTCTCAACCTACGAGCAGTACTTC. Translating gives CASSPGVSTYEQYF.

This sequence joins TRBV2 and TRBJ1-2; D gene uncertain. Trimming cost V 4 bases and J 5 bases, with 11 bases left between them. This CDR3 has 13 amino acids. CDR1 and CDR2 from the germline V gene are SNHLY and FYNNEI. The CDR3 region has the DNA TGTGCCAGCAGTGGATCAGTCACATATGGCTACACCTTC. Amino acid sequence: CASSGSVTYGYTF.

Points on this clone: The same CDR3 can be traced to other DNA sequences in this sample. The J gene is TRBJ1-4, the V gene TRBV28; tentatively, D is TRBD1 (5 bases). The CDR3 is 15 residues long. Germline values: CDR1 MDHEN, CDR2 SYDVKM. V shed 2 bases and J shed 6 bases, with 13 bases lying between them. Written as DNA, the CDR3 is TGTGCCAGCAGTTTACTTTCAGGGAGGGATGAAAAACTGTTTTTT. This gives the protein CASSLLSGRDEKLFF.

This clone was detected once. CDR3 loop: CASSLYGSGGLNTGELFF. The CDR3 region has the DNA TGTGCCAGCAGCTTGTATGGTAGCGGGGGCCTCAACACCGGGGAGCTGTTTTTT. The rearrangement links TRBV5-4 to TRBJ2-2; 9 bases are a match to TRBD2. The CDR3 consists of 18 residues. Trimming cost V 1 base and J 2 bases; bases outside gene matches: 9. The V gene's germline CDR1 is SGHNT and CDR2 YYREEE (reference sequence).

This chain connects TRBV28 to TRBJ1-4; 9 bases are a match to TRBD1. The CDR3 runs 14 residues. J gave up 6 bases and V 7 bases, and 6 bases lay outside the gene matches. Germline V gives CDR1 MDHEN, CDR2 SYDVKM. In nucleotides, the CDR3 is TGTGCCAGCAAACGACAGGGGGTATATGAAAAACTGTTTTTT. Amino acid sequence: CASKRQGVYEKLFF.